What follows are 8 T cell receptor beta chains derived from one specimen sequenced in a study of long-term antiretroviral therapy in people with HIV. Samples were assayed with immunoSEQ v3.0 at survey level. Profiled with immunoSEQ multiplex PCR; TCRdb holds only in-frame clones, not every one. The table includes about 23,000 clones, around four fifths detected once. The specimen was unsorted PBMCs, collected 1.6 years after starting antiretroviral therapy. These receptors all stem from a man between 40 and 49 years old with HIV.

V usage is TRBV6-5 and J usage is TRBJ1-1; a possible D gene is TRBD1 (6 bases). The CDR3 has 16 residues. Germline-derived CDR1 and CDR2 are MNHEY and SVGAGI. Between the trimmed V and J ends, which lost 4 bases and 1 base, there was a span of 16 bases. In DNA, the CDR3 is TGTGCCAGCAGTTCAGACCGGGACACCCAGAACACTGAAGCTTTCTTT. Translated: CASSSDRDTQNTEAFF.

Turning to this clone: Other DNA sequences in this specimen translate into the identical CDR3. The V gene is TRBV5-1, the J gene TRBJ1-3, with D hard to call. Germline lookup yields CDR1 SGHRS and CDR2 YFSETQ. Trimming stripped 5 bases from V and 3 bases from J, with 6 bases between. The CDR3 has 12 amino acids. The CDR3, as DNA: TGCGCCAGCAGTTCGGATGGAAACACCATATATTTT. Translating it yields CASSSDGNTIYF.

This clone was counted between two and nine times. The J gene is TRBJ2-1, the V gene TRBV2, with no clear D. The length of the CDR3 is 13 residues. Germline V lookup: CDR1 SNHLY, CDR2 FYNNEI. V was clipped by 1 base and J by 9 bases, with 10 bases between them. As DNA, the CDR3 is TGTGCCAGCAGTGAAGACAGATTGGGTGAGCAGTTCTTC. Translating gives CASSEDRLGEQFF.

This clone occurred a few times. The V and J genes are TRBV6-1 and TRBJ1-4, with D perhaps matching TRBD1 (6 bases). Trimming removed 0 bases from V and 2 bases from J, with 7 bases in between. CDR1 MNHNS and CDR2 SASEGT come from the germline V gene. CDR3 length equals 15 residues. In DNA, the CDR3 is TGTGCCAGCAGTGAAGCGGGGGGCACTAATGAAAAACTGTTTTTT. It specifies CASSEAGGTNEKLFF.

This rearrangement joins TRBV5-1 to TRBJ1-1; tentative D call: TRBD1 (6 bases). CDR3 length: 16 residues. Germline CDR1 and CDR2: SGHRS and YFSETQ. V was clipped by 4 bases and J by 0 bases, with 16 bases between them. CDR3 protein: CASSLTPTGMNTEAFF. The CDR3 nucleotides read TGCGCCAGCAGCCTTACCCCAACAGGGATGAACACTGAAGCTTTCTTT.

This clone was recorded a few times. The CDR3 protein is CASSDGTALLQPQHF. Written as DNA, the CDR3 is TGTGCCAGCAGCGATGGGACAGCCCTTCTTCAGCCCCAGCATTTT. The rearrangement uses TRBV6-6 and TRBJ1-5; 7 bases agree with TRBD1. Germline CDR1 is MNHNY and CDR2 is SVGAGI (reference sequence). CDR3 length: 15 residues. V dropped 6 bases and J dropped 6; count of bases not matched to a gene: 11.

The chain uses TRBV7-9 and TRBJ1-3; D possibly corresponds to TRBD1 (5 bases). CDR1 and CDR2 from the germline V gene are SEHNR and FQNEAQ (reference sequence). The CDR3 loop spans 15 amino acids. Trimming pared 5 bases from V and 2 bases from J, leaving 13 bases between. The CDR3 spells CASSGGTGTGNTIYF. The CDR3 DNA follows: TGTGCCAGCAGCGGTGGGACTGGGACTGGAAACACCATATATTTT.

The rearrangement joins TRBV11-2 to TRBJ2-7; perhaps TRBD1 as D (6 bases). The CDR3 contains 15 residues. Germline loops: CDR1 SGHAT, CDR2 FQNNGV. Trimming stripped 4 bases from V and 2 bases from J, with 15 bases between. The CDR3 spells CASSYRDNFAYEQYF. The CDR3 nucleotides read TGTGCCAGCAGCTACCGGGACAACTTTGCCTACGAGCAGTACTTC.